These T cell receptor beta chains were read from a single sample in a study of blood T cells in healthy people across ages. A single record per CDR3 protein comes from TCRdb applying MiXCR to the 5' RACE reads. The sample includes 550,000 to 750,000 distinct CDR3 sequences, over 20% seen only once; the top ten take about 3.6%. Material: blood. The receptors here all came from a man aged 65 to 79 in good health. CDR3s include the opening cysteine and the closing phenylalanine or tryptophan. Each record gives: V gene, D gene, clone size, J gene, CDR3 protein, CDR3 DNA. D genes are given only for firm matches. The size field is filled for only some rows; it gives once, few, many or a size class.

>TRBV28|TRBD2|.|TRBJ2-1
CASSFGRGDNEQFF
TGTGCCAGCAGTTTCGGACGGGGGGACAATGAGCAGTTCTTC
>TRBV9|.|few|TRBJ2-5
CASSLSVGLQETQYF
TGTGCCAGCAGCCTTTCCGTCGGACTACAAGAGACCCAGTACTTC
>TRBV2|TRBD1|few|TRBJ2-3
CASIPDRGADTQYF
TGTGCCAGCATCCCCGACAGGGGAGCAGATACGCAGTATTTT
>TRBV5-1|.|.|TRBJ2-5
CASSLQPGWQETQYF
TGCGCCAGCAGCTTGCAGCCTGGATGGCAAGAGACCCAGTACTTC
>TRBV11-1|TRBD1|.|TRBJ2-1
CASSLLTGSYNEQFF
TGTGCCAGCAGCTTACTGACAGGGAGTTACAATGAGCAGTTCTTC
>TRBV14|TRBD1|few|TRBJ1-4
CASSSRTGTNEKLFF
TGTGCCAGCAGCTCTCGGACAGGAACTAATGAAAAACTGTTTTTT
>TRBV3-1|.|.|TRBJ1-2
CASSQDLGGYTF
TGTGCCAGCAGCCAAGACCTGGGGGGCTACACCTTC
>TRBV29-1|.|.|TRBJ2-5
CSVVVRKETQYF
TGCAGCGTTGTAGTCAGGAAAGAGACCCAGTACTTC
>TRBV5-6|.|.|TRBJ2-7
CASSLAPGGGNSYEQYF
TGTGCCAGCAGCTTGGCCCCAGGAGGAGGCAATTCCTACGAGCAGTACTTC
>TRBV9|.|few|TRBJ2-2
CASSVLDPGELFF
TGTGCCAGCAGCGTACTCGATCCCGGGGAGCTGTTTTTT
>TRBV5-1|TRBD1|.|TRBJ1-5
CASSLETGVGQPQHF
TGCGCCAGCAGCTTGGAGACAGGGGTTGGTCAGCCCCAGCATTTT
>TRBV4-3|.|.|TRBJ2-1
CASSQVPAYEQFF
TGCGCCAGCAGCCAAGTTCCAGCCTATGAGCAGTTCTTC
>TRBV2|.|few|TRBJ2-3
CASNRDRTDTQYF
TGTGCCAGCAACCGGGACCGCACAGATACGCAGTATTTT
>TRBV12-3/TRBV12-4|TRBD1|few|TRBJ1-3
CASSGTGSLLTIYF
TGTGCCAGCAGCGGGACAGGAAGCCTTCTTACCATATATTTT
>TRBV25-1|.|few|TRBJ2-7
CASEGVSEQYF
TGTGCCAGCGAAGGGGTGAGCGAGCAGTACTTC
>TRBV21-1|.|few|TRBJ1-4
CASSKRWPWRVEDPNEKLFF
TGTGCCAGCAGCAAAAGGTGGCCTTGGAGGGTGGAGGACCCTAATGAAAAACTGTTTTTT
>TRBV7-9|.|.|TRBJ2-6
CASSTTETGANVLTF
TGTGCCAGCAGCACAACAGAGACTGGGGCCAACGTCCTGACTTTC
>TRBV3-1|.|.|TRBJ1-2
CASSQEGGSFYGYTF
TGTGCCAGCAGCCAAGAAGGAGGGTCCTTCTATGGCTACACCTTC
>TRBV20-1|.|.|TRBJ1-1
CSARDIRNTEAFF
TGCAGTGCTAGAGACATCAGGAACACTGAAGCTTTCTTT
>TRBV12-3/TRBV12-4|TRBD1|.|TRBJ1-2
CAGSPPPGQGEAGYTF
TGTGCCGGCAGCCCCCCTCCGGGACAGGGAGAGGCTGGCTACACCTTC
>TRBV6-1|.|many|TRBJ2-2
CASSEDFGGSTGELFF
TGTGCCAGCAGTGAAGATTTTGGAGGGAGCACCGGGGAGCTGTTTTTT
>TRBV6-1|.|.|TRBJ1-5
CASSVEDISNQPQHF
TGTGCCAGCAGTGTTGAGGATATAAGCAATCAGCCCCAGCATTTT
>TRBV3-1|.|many|TRBJ1-2
CASSPSRGARNYGYTF
TGTGCCAGCAGCCCGAGTAGAGGCGCCAGGAACTATGGCTACACCTTC
>TRBV6-2/TRBV6-3|.|many|TRBJ2-7
CASHRDGTSYEQYF
TGTGCCAGTCACCGGGACGGTACTTCCTACGAGCAGTACTTC
>TRBV6-2/TRBV6-3|.|.|TRBJ2-5
CASRTVGSGFQETQYF
TGTGCCAGCAGAACCGTCGGCAGCGGGTTCCAAGAGACCCAGTACTTC
>TRBV28|.|.|TRBJ2-7
CASSIEHLVYEQYF
TGTGCCAGTAGTATCGAGCATCTCGTTTACGAGCAGTACTTC
>TRBV5-6|.|.|TRBJ1-2
CASSYSGQSYGYTF
TGTGCCAGCAGCTATTCAGGACAGTCCTATGGCTACACCTTC
>TRBV21-1|.|.|TRBJ2-5
CASSSQDSNQETQYF
TGTGCCAGCAGCTCCCAGGACAGTAACCAAGAGACCCAGTACTTC
>TRBV28|TRBD2|.|TRBJ2-1
CASRDTSGSLREQFF
TGTGCCAGCAGGGATACTAGCGGGAGTTTACGGGAGCAGTTCTTC
>TRBV2|TRBD2|few|TRBJ2-2
CASSEAVAGTGELFF
TGTGCCAGCAGTGAAGCGGTAGCGGGGACCGGGGAGCTGTTTTTT
>TRBV20-1|.|few|TRBJ2-5
CSANSPNENQETQYF
TGCAGTGCTAATTCCCCCAACGAAAATCAAGAGACCCAGTACTTC
>TRBV2|TRBD1|.|TRBJ2-5
CASSEDRGSETQNF
TGTGCCAGCAGCGAAGACAGGGGAAGCGAGACCCAGAACTTC
>TRBV6-1|.|few|TRBJ2-2
CASSKDFAGELFF
TGTGCCAGCAGTAAGGATTTTGCCGGGGAGCTGTTTTTT
>TRBV7-3|.|.|TRBJ2-3
CASSSLSSKTDTQYF
TGTGCCAGCAGTTCCCTGAGTAGTAAGACAGATACGCAGTATTTT
>TRBV5-1|.|.|TRBJ1-3
CASSLNRAFSGNTIYF
TGCGCCAGCAGCTTGAACAGGGCATTCTCTGGAAACACCATATATTTT
>TRBV9|TRBD1|few|TRBJ2-5
CASSGGQPEETQYF
TGTGCCAGCAGCGGGGGACAGCCCGAAGAGACCCAGTACTTC
>TRBV15|TRBD2|.|TRBJ2-1
CATSRDGLAGTYNEQFF
TGTGCCACCAGCAGAGATGGACTAGCGGGAACCTACAATGAGCAGTTCTTC
>TRBV12-3/TRBV12-4|TRBD2|.|TRBJ2-5
CASSPGGGREKETQYF
TGTGCCAGCAGCCCCGGGGGGGGCAGGGAAAAAGAGACCCAGTACTTC
>TRBV2|.|.|TRBJ1-5
CASRESTQHF
TGTGCCAGCAGGGAATCGACGCAGCATTTT
>TRBV6-1|.|.|TRBJ2-3
CASTYVVGQPTDTQYF
TGTGCCAGCACCTACGTGGTGGGGCAGCCCACAGATACGCAGTATTTT
>TRBV6-4|TRBD2|few|TRBJ2-1
CASSDGLAGINEQFF
TGTGCCAGCAGTGACGGGCTAGCGGGGATAAATGAGCAGTTCTTC
>TRBV12-3/TRBV12-4|TRBD2|.|TRBJ2-1
CASSPLTSGEYNEQFF
TGTGCCAGCAGTCCCTTAACTAGCGGGGAGTACAATGAGCAGTTCTTC
>TRBV20-1|TRBD1|many|TRBJ2-5
CSARTIGTENQETQYF
TGCAGTGCTAGGACAATAGGGACAGAGAACCAAGAGACCCAGTACTTC
>TRBV7-2|.|.|TRBJ2-1
CASSLSVEQFF
TGTGCCAGCAGCCTTTCCGTTGAGCAGTTCTTC
>TRBV12-3/TRBV12-4|.|few|TRBJ2-7
CASSSGRQSSYEQYF
TGTGCCAGCAGCTCGGGACGTCAGAGCTCCTACGAGCAGTACTTC
>TRBV12-3/TRBV12-4|.|.|TRBJ1-1
CASSLVLGRESTEAFF
TGTGCCAGCAGTTTAGTGTTAGGCAGGGAAAGCACTGAAGCTTTCTTT
>TRBV9|TRBD1|once|TRBJ2-1
CASSPGQGWDNEQFF
TGTGCCAGCAGCCCAGGACAGGGGTGGGACAATGAGCAGTTCTTC
>TRBV9|.|.|TRBJ2-5
CASSVDQGETQYF
TGTGCCAGCAGCGTGGACCAGGGGGAGACCCAGTACTTC
>TRBV27|.|.|TRBJ2-6
CASTLTGATSGANVLTF
TGTGCCAGCACCTTAACTGGCGCGACCTCTGGGGCCAACGTCCTGACTTTC
>TRBV6-5|.|many|TRBJ1-2
CASSPTPGKTYGYTF
TGTGCCAGCAGCCCAACTCCGGGCAAAACCTATGGCTACACCTTC